This TCR beta chain was found in a study of blood T cell repertoires in COVID-19. Study overall: COVID-19 samples collected from the United States, Italy and Spain covered acute and convalescent phases. PBMCs, B-cell-depleted T cells, or T cells were the source of the cDNA or gDNA that made up the material.

V lost 2 bases, J lost 1 base, and 12 bases stayed unmatched. The CDR3 consists of 18 residues. The germline gives CDR1 SGHAT, CDR2 FQNNGV. Assay: immunoSEQ multiplex PCR; the TCRdb copy retains only in-frame clones and omits some. The sample consists of more than 75,000 clones, 87% of them appearing once. This receptor was obtained from a man aged 25 to 40 with acute or convalescent COVID-19. The chain uses TRBV11-2 and TRBJ2-7; 9 nucleotides agree with TRBD2. Sequenced material: peripheral blood. Here the CDR3 DNA reads TGTGCCAGCAGCTTATTAGTTCCTATAGCGGGAGTATCCTACGAGCAGTACTTC. Translated, it gives CASSLLVPIAGVSYEQYF.